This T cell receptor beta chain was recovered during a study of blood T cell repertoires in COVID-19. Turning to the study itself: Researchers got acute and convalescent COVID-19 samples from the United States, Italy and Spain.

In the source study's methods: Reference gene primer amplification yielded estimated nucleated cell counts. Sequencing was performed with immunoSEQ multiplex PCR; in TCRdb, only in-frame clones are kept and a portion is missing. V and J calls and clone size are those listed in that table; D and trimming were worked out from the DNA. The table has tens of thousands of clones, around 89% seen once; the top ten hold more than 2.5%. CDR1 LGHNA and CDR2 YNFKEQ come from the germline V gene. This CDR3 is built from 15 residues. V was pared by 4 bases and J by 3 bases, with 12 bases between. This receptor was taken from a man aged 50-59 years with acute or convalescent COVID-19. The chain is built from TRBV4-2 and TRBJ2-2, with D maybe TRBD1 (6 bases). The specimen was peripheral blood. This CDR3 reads CASSPPGHYTGELFF. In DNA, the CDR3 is TGTGCCAGCAGCCCCCCGGGACACTACACCGGGGAGCTGTTTTTT.